This T cell receptor beta chain was sequenced in a study of cytomegalovirus exposure and HLA in healthy donors. Germline CDR1 and CDR2: MDHEN and SYDVKM. V lost 5 bases, J lost 6 bases, and 7 bases stayed unmatched. The CDR3 contains 16 residues. This clone has only a few counts. Use of 60 Vbeta and 13 Jbeta primers characterized the PCR. Using immunoSEQ multiplex PCR, the repertoire was profiled, and TCRdb retains in-frame clones only, with some absent. The repertoire holds some 100,000 clones, with approximately 82% as singletons. This sequence was found in a woman aged 18-35 years in good health and CMV-seronegative. This chain connects TRBV28 to TRBJ1-6; 10 bases match TRBD1. Input material: PBMCs. The CDR3 coding sequence is TGTGCCAGCAGTACTCTCGACAGGGGGCGTAATTCACCCCTCCACTTT. Translating gives CASSTLDRGRNSPLHF.